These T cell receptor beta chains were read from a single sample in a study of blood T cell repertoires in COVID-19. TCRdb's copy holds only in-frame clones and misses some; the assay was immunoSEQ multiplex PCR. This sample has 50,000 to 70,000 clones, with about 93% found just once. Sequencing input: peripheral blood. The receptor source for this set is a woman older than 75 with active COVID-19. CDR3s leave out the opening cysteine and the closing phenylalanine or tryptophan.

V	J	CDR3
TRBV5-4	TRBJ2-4	ASSLGQNIQY
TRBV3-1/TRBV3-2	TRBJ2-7	ASSQDYAATSEQY
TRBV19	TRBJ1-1	ASSISDRGNTEAF
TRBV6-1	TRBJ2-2	ASSEWGLLNTGELF
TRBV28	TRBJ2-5	ASSPEGAETQY
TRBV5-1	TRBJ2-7	ASSRFSSGSAYEQY
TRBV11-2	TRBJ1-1	ASSLDGQGGTEAF
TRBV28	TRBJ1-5	ASSLLGGVNQPQH
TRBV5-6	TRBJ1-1	ASSPFKPGQGLRDTEAF
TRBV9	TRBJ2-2	ASGQGRNTGELF
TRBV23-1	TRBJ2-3	ASVRGEGRTDTQY
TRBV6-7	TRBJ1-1	ASSECQGRRNTEAF
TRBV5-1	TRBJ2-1	ASSLASGGINEQF
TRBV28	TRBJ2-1	ASRIGTSGGYNEQF
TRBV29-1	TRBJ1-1	GGGTGGWGTEAF
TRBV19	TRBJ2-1	ASSLTTLVSNEQF
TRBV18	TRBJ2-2	ASSPFAPGYGGELF
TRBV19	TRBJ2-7	ASSLSGISEQY
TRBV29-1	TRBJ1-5	SVSSTADQPQH
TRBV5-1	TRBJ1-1	ASSLPLGGGAVRTEAF
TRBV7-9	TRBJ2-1	ASSLGDRGQTHEQF
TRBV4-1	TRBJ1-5	ASSQASGTGLRFSNQPQH
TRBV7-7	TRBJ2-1	ASSPMRDSSEQF
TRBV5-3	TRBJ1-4	ARSLRGANEKLF
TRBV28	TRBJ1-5	ASSRGGGANQPQH
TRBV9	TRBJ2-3	ASSVDPAGEADTQY
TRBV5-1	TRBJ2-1	ASSKTSESSYNEQF
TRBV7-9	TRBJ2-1	ASSLSGTSRAGDEQF
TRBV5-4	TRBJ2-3	ASSAGLAGVEDTQY
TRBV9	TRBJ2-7	ASSVSPGTLYEQY
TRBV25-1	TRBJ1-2	ASSGESRPNNYGYT